The next 20 T cell receptor beta chains were all read from a single sample in a study of PD-L1 blockade in urothelial cancer. Time point defined: peripheral blood 6 weeks after treatment start. Sequencing was performed with immunoSEQ multiplex PCR; in TCRdb, only in-frame clones are kept and a portion is missing. The top ten hold roughly 2.3% of the sample, which has 100,000 to 150,000 clones, more than 70% seen once. Sequences were derived from PBMCs, sampled around atezolizumab (anti-PD-L1) treatment. Source of these receptors: a middle-aged man with urothelial cancer.

The chain couples TRBV10-3 to TRBJ1-1; 7 positions match TRBD1. This CDR3 comprises 14 residues. V trimming: 2 bases; J trimming: 5 bases; junction bases outside the gene matches: 5. The germline CDR1 and CDR2 sequences are ENHRY and SYGVKD. In DNA form, the CDR3 reads TGTGCCATCAGTGAGACAGGGGAAGGAACTGAAGCTTTCTTT. Amino acids: CAISETGEGTEAFF.

The table lists this clone with a count of one. The chain recombines TRBV19 with TRBJ2-7, with 9 positions matching TRBD1. The CDR3 extends over 14 amino acids. The V gene's germline CDR1 is LNHDA and CDR2 SQIVND (reference sequence). V dropped 6 bases and J dropped 4; count of bases not matched to a gene: 7. As DNA, the CDR3 is TGTGCCAGTAGAGAGGGACAGGGCCCTTACGAGCAGTACTTC. Translating it yields CASREGQGPYEQYF.

In regard to this clone: The sample contains more than one DNA sequence encoding this CDR3. The V gene is TRBV5-1, the J gene TRBJ2-7, with TRBD1 matching 8 bases. The germline V gene encodes CDR1 SGHRS and CDR2 YFSETQ. Trimming at V came to 3 bases and at J to 7 bases, leaving 6 bases not matched to a gene. The CDR3 sequence is 13 residues long. The CDR3 loop reads CASSYGQGQEQYF. The CDR3 coding sequence is TGCGCCAGCAGCTATGGACAGGGCCAAGAGCAGTACTTC. Using reference TRBV5-1 and TRBJ2-7 for the parts outside the CDR3, the full variable domain is KAGVTQTPRYLIKTRGQQVTLSCSPISGHRSVSWYQQTPGQGLQFLFEYFSETQRNKGNFPGRFSGRQFSNSRSEMNVSTLELGDSALYLCASSYGQGQEQYFGPGTRLTVT.

For the CDR3, the DNA is TGTGCCAGCAGTTTAATCAGACAGGCGTTGTATCAGCCCCAGCATTTT. It encodes CASSLIRQALYQPQHF. The chain recombines TRBV28 with TRBJ1-5; D possibly corresponds to TRBD1 (6 bases). V was trimmed by 2 bases and J by 5 bases, leaving 16 bases between them. The CDR3 sequence is 16 residues long. CDR1 is MDHEN and CDR2 is SYDVKM in the germline V gene. The full variable domain, in which reference TRBV28 and TRBJ1-5 provide the parts outside the CDR3, is DVKVTQSSRYLVKRTGEKVFLECVQDMDHENMFWYRQDPGLGLRLIYFSYDVKMKEKGDIPEGYSVSREKKERFSLILESASTNQTSMYLCASSLIRQALYQPQHFGDGTRLSIL.

The chain employs TRBV18 and TRBJ2-5; D gene ambiguous. The germline gives CDR1 KGHSH, CDR2 LQKENI. The CDR3 totals 13 residues. The V gene lost 7 bases and the J gene lost 5 bases, with 14 bases spanning the gap. For the CDR3, the DNA is TGTGCCAGCTTTAAGGTGCCGGGTGAGACCCAGTACTTC. This translates into CASFKVPGETQYF.

V and J are TRBV5-1 and TRBJ1-6; 10 positions agree with TRBD1. The junction had 3 bases not matched to a gene; V was cut back by 2 bases and J by 10 bases. Germline CDR1 and CDR2: SGHRS and YFSETQ. The CDR3 runs 14 residues. The CDR3 protein is CASSFGQGVSPLHF. DNA for the CDR3: TGCGCCAGCAGCTTCGGACAGGGGGTCTCACCCCTCCACTTT.

The chain links TRBV6-4 to TRBJ1-2, with D possibly TRBD1 on 6 matching bases. Germline CDR1 is MRHNA and CDR2 is SNTAGT. The CDR3 is made up of 18 amino acids. Trimming shortened V by 0 bases and J by 8 bases, and 25 bases separated the two germline ends. Here the CDR3 reads CASSDSKGGVQGRVGYTF. The CDR3 DNA sequence: TGTGCCAGCAGTGACTCAAAAGGGGGGGTGCAAGGGAGAGTGGGCTACACCTTC.

V is TRBV5-6 and J is TRBJ1-1; tentatively, D is TRBD1 (6 bases). Germline CDR1 SGHDT, CDR2 YYEEEE. V shed 2 bases and J shed 4 bases, with 15 bases lying between them. This CDR3 spans 15 amino acids. CDR3 DNA sequence: TGTGCCAGCAGCTTTGGGCCAGGGGTTGGCACTGAAGCTTTCTTT. Its protein product is CASSFGPGVGTEAFF.

The chain uses TRBV28 and TRBJ1-2; the D gene is possibly TRBD1 (6 bases). CDR3 length: 14 residues. Germline assignment: CDR1 MDHEN and CDR2 SYDVKM. V lost 3 bases, J lost 13 bases, and 21 bases lay in between. The CDR3 sequence is CASSFGTTKPAATF. The CDR3 nucleotides are TGTGCCAGCAGTTTCGGGACAACGAAACCCGCGGCCACCTTC.

V gene TRBV6-5 combines with J gene TRBJ1-1; D is uncertain. CDR3 length equals 14 residues. Germline values: CDR1 MNHEY, CDR2 SVGAGI. The germline V and J ends were trimmed by 6 bases and 1 base, with 12 bases remaining between them. The CDR3 loop is CASRDPRSNTEAFF. As DNA, the CDR3 is TGTGCCAGCAGAGATCCGAGATCGAACACTGAAGCTTTCTTT.

V and J are TRBV5-6 and TRBJ2-7; tentatively, D is TRBD2 (7 bases). Germline V gives CDR1 SGHDT, CDR2 YYEEEE. This CDR3 region has 14 residues. V lost 2 bases, J lost 7 bases, and 16 bases lay in between. In nucleotides, the CDR3 is TGTGCCAGCAGCTTATACGGGGGGCGTGTTGAGCAGTACTTC. Protein sequence: CASSLYGGRVEQYF.

This CDR3 is CASSFGGLGEQFF. The CDR3 DNA is TGTGCCAGCAGTTTTGGTGGGCTGGGTGAGCAGTTCTTC. The rearrangement links TRBV27 to TRBJ2-1; D is unclear. Germline CDR1 reads MNHEY; CDR2 reads SMNVEV (reference sequence). V dropped 3 bases and J dropped 9 bases, with 12 bases sitting between them. This CDR3 is built from 13 residues.

This clone was observed a few times. The V gene is TRBV6-5, the J gene TRBJ1-1, with 9 bases lining up with TRBD1. The CDR3 is 14 amino acids. The ends lost 5 bases at V and 7 bases at J; junction bases unmatched: 8. Germline assignment: CDR1 MNHEY and CDR2 SVGAGI. The CDR3 reads CASSNFRDRDEAFF. The CDR3 DNA follows: TGTGCCAGCAGTAACTTTCGGGACAGGGATGAAGCTTTCTTT.

V is TRBV19 and J is TRBJ2-7, with 8 bases identical to TRBD1. The ends lost 6 bases at V and 6 bases at J; junction bases unmatched: 10. Germline-derived CDR1 and CDR2 are LNHDA and SQIVND (reference sequence). There are 14 residues in the CDR3. CDR3 nucleotides: TGTGCCAGTAGCACCGGACAGGGTGGTTCCGAGCAGTACTTC. It codes for CASSTGQGGSEQYF. The variable domain in full, completed from reference TRBV19 and TRBJ2-7, reads DGGITQSPKYLFRKEGQNVTLSCEQNLNHDAMYWYRQDPGQGLRLIYYSQIVNDFQKGDIAEGYSVSREKKESFPLTVTSAQKNPTAFYLCASSTGQGGSEQYFGPGTRLTVT.

This clone was counted a few times. V is TRBV28 and J is TRBJ1-5, with 8 bases fitting TRBD1. The CDR3 has 15 residues. The germline CDR1 and CDR2 sequences are MDHEN and SYDVKM. Losses at the gene ends were 7 bases for V and 7 bases for J; bases not matched to a gene: 12. The DNA of the CDR3 is TGTGCCAGCACTCCATACAGGGGGATGGGGCAGCCCCAGCATTTT. Its translation is CASTPYRGMGQPQHF.

The chain links TRBV10-2 to TRBJ2-1, with 11 bases aligning to TRBD2. CDR3 length: 16 residues. Germline V gene data show CDR1 as WSHSY and CDR2 as SAAADI. Unmatched junction bases numbered 8, after V lost 6 bases and J lost 4 bases. In DNA, the CDR3 is TGCGCCAGCAGATACACCGGGACTAGCGGTTACAATGAGCAGTTCTTC. This translates into CASRYTGTSGYNEQFF.

The genes are TRBV28 and TRBJ1-6; possible D gene TRBD1, 6 bases. V dropped 5 bases and J dropped 1 base, with 9 bases sitting between them. The CDR3 runs 15 residues. Germline V CDR1 and CDR2: MDHEN, SYDVKM. This CDR3 reads CASSPQGSYNSPLHF. The CDR3, as DNA: TGTGCCAGCAGTCCACAGGGTTCCTATAATTCACCCCTCCACTTT.

The V and J genes are TRBV28 and TRBJ1-4; 12 positions agree with TRBD1. After removal of 8 bases from V and 7 bases from J, the junction contained 8 bases not matched to a gene. There are 15 residues in the CDR3. In germline, CDR1 is MDHEN, CDR2 SYDVKM. For the CDR3, the DNA is TGTGCCAGCCTCCGGGACAGGGGGCTTGGTGAAAAACTGTTTTTT. As protein: CASLRDRGLGEKLFF.

About this clone itself: At one end the junction does not follow the germline gene, possibly because of a read error. The chain recombines TRBV19 with TRBJ2-1, with 7 bases that match TRBD1. CDR1 and CDR2 (germline): LNHDA, SQIVND (reference sequence). The CDR3 runs to 13 residues. The CDR3 region has the DNA TGTGCCAGCAGTAGACAGGGCCACAATGAGCAGTTCTTC. Encoded protein: CASSRQGHNEQFF.

The rearrangement uses TRBV15 and TRBJ2-5, with D maybe TRBD2 (6 bases). Germline CDR1 and CDR2: LNHNV and YYDKDF (reference sequence). V shed 1 base and J shed 5 bases, with 11 bases lying between them. The CDR3 has 14 residues. CDR3 sequence: CATSRVSEGETQYF. CDR3 coding DNA: TGTGCCACCAGCAGAGTTTCGGAGGGGGAGACCCAGTACTTC.